The TCR beta chain described here comes from a study of cytomegalovirus exposure and HLA in healthy donors. The overall study: Of all 400 or so donors who were genotyped, 70% to 85% belonged to the Caucasian-associated ancestry cluster.

Whole-study results and caveats: Later analysis showed TCR association rates varying by HLA locus, highest for DRB1 and lowest for HLA-C.

PCR primers comprised 60 Vbeta and 13 Jbeta primers. Sequencing was performed with immunoSEQ multiplex PCR; in TCRdb, only in-frame clones are kept and a portion is missing. The profile covers 180,000 or so clones, with 82% appearing a single time and about 1.5% taken by the ten largest. CDR3 length equals 14 residues. Germline V lookup: CDR1 MGHDK, CDR2 SYGVNS. Trimming took 3 bases from V and 9 from J, leaving 17 bases between them. As regards this clone: Its antigen is unidentified.

This receptor was taken from a man in his forties in good health and CMV-seronegative. Sequencing input: PBMCs. V and J are TRBV25-1 and TRBJ1-1; D is perhaps TRBD1 (5 bases). CDR3 coding DNA: TGTGCCAGCAGTGATGGGATGGGGCGCCATCAAGCTTTCTTT. Its protein product is CASSDGMGRHQAFF.